Sequencing of this TCR beta chain was carried out in a study of CD8+ T cells in alopecia areata. The treatment: oral pan-JAK inhibitor, 5-10 mg twice daily. This CDR3 is built from 16 residues. Germline assignment: CDR1 SGHAT and CDR2 FQNNGV. Deletions cut 5 bases from V and 3 bases from J, with 20 bases between. cDNA reverse transcribed from extracted RNA served as the sequencing template. Clones were sequenced by immunoSEQ multiplex PCR, and TCRdb holds only the in-frame ones, with some missing. Of hundreds of thousands of clones listed, 58% are singletons. The receptor was derived from a human donor with alopecia areata. This chain joins TRBV11-2 and TRBJ2-7; tentatively, D is TRBD2 (6 bases). The sample in question was CD4+ T cells sorted from blood, obtained at week 24, from a patient treated with tofacitinib. DNA of the CDR3: TGTGCCAGCAGCCCGGTCCGGGGGTGGCAGATCTACGAGCAGTACTTC. Amino acids: CASSPVRGWQIYEQYF.